This T cell receptor (beta chain) was captured by sequencing in a study of cytomegalovirus exposure and HLA in healthy donors. Study context: Earlier results showed 90 million to 120 million unique TCR beta sequences derived from some 180 million T cells. General observations from the study: A missense DCLRE1C variant was associated with V- and J-gene trimming of TCR beta chains in a later analysis, and an independent cohort replicated the association.

Likely unrecorded immune exposures existed in these nominally healthy donors. It was with 60 Vbeta and 13 Jbeta primers that the PCR ran. Profiled with immunoSEQ multiplex PCR; TCRdb holds only in-frame clones, not every one. Among some 180,000 clones listed, 77% were seen once. CDR1 and CDR2 from the germline V gene are SGHTA and FQGNSA. The CDR3 sequence is 14 residues long. V was clipped by 1 base and J by 8 bases; unmatched bases: 4. As for this clone: Its antigen remains unknown.

This chain joins TRBV7-2 and TRBJ2-1, with 8 bases that match TRBD2. What was sequenced was PBMCs. This TCR was recovered from a young man in good health and CMV-seronegative. DNA for the CDR3: TGTGCCAGCAGCTTAGTGAGCGGGAGTGATGAGCAGTTCTTC. Translated: CASSLVSGSDEQFF.